This TCR beta chain derives from a study of blood T cell repertoires in COVID-19. This clone was recorded many times. CDR1 SEHNR and CDR2 FQNEAQ come from the germline V gene (reference sequence). The CDR3 extends over 15 amino acids. V dropped 4 bases and J dropped 2 bases, with 12 bases sitting between them. TCRdb keeps only in-frame clones here, not all; method: immunoSEQ multiplex PCR. The table records some 300,000 clones, 85% of them present only once. The chain combines TRBV7-9 with TRBJ1-3; D not certain. The sample taken for sequencing was peripheral blood. This TCR derives from a woman aged 45-60 years with active or convalescent COVID-19. The CDR3 DNA follows: TGTGCCAGCAGCTCCTTAGAGATGGCTGGAAACACCATATATTTT. Translation: CASSSLEMAGNTIYF.